The next 12 T cell receptor beta chains were all read from a single sample in a study of shared clonotypes between healthy human individuals. Sequenced by immunoSEQ multiplex PCR; TCRdb stores in-frame clones only, minus some. The repertoire holds 1.6 million or so clones, approximately 98.5% seen once, with roughly 0.35% in the top ten. Specimen: naive CD4+ T cells sorted from blood. Subset noted: CD45RA+ positively selected. The receptors here all came from a man between 25 and 39 years old in good health.

The genes are TRBV28 and TRBJ2-7, with 8 bases fitting TRBD1. V shed 3 bases and J 6 bases; nucleotides not matched to a gene: 7. The germline CDR1 and CDR2 sequences are MDHEN and SYDVKM. This CDR3 comprises 14 residues. CDR3 residues: CASSFPGTGGEQYF. In DNA, the CDR3 is TGTGCCAGCAGTTTCCCCGGGACAGGTGGCGAGCAGTACTTC.

The chain recombines TRBV27 with TRBJ2-1; TRBD1 is a possible D gene (5 bases). The length of the CDR3 is 14 residues. V lost 10 bases to trimming and J lost 7 bases, with 20 bases between them. Germline CDR1 is MNHEY and CDR2 is SMNVEV (reference sequence). In DNA form, the CDR3 reads TGTGCCATTCAGAAAGACCCGACAGAAAATGAGCAGTTCTTC. This encodes CAIQKDPTENEQFF.

The V gene is TRBV5-1, the J gene TRBJ2-2; D is uncertain. The CDR3 spans 18 residues. Germline V gene sequence: CDR1 SGHRS, CDR2 YFSETQ. With 5 bases removed from V and 3 bases from J, the gap between germline ends came to 23 bases. The CDR3 DNA follows: TGCGCCAGCAGGGGCCAAGCGCGAGGCCCCCAAGACACCGGGGAGCTGTTTTTT. This gives the protein CASRGQARGPQDTGELFF.

This clone was found once. The chain is built from TRBV5-1 and TRBJ2-5; D perhaps matches TRBD1 (5 bases). V lost 0 bases and J lost 5, with 14 bases in between. The CDR3 extends over 15 amino acids. Germline-derived CDR1 and CDR2 are SGHRS and YFSETQ. CDR3 nucleotides: TGCGCCAGCAGCTTGGCCAGGCAGGGTGGTGAGACCCAGTACTTC. Protein sequence: CASSLARQGGETQYF.

The chain couples TRBV5-1 to TRBJ2-3; 9 nucleotides line up with TRBD1. The germline CDR1 and CDR2 sequences are SGHRS and YFSETQ. The CDR3 runs 15 residues. Trimming removed 4 bases from V and 5 bases from J; junction bases left unmatched: 8. The CDR3 region is CASSTYRGLGDTQYF. The DNA of the CDR3 is TGCGCCAGCAGCACCTACAGGGGGCTTGGAGATACGCAGTATTTT. The complete variable domain, with remaining parts taken from reference TRBV5-1 and TRBJ2-3, reads KAGVTQTPRYLIKTRGQQVTLSCSPISGHRSVSWYQQTPGQGLQFLFEYFSETQRNKGNFPGRFSGRQFSNSRSEMNVSTLELGDSALYLCASSTYRGLGDTQYFGPGTRLTVL.

The chain combines TRBV6-6 with TRBJ2-7; 8 bases fit TRBD1. The CDR3 consists of 14 residues. Germline V gives CDR1 MNHNY, CDR2 SVGAGI (reference sequence). V dropped 7 bases and J dropped 3; count of bases not matched to a gene: 8. CDR3 bases: TGTGCCAGCACCCCGACAGGGGTTAACTACGAGCAGTACTTC. Amino acids: CASTPTGVNYEQYF.

This rearrangement joins TRBV28 to TRBJ2-1, with 14 nucleotides matching TRBD2. The CDR3 has 17 residues. Germline CDR1 reads MDHEN; CDR2 reads SYDVKM. Trimming cost V 6 bases and J 1 base; bases outside gene matches: 5. The DNA of the CDR3 is TGTGCCAGCAGGGGACTAGCGGGAGTTAGGTCCTACAATGAGCAGTTCTTC. Its protein product is CASRGLAGVRSYNEQFF.

The chain employs TRBV28 and TRBJ2-1; either TRBD1 or TRBD2 may fit D (5 bases each). CDR1 MDHEN and CDR2 SYDVKM come from the germline V gene. V lost 8 bases and J lost 3, with 17 bases in between. The CDR3 spans 15 residues. CDR3: CASSFWDRVYNEQFF. DNA for the CDR3: TGTGCCAGCTCGTTCTGGGACCGCGTCTACAATGAGCAGTTCTTC.

Here the CDR3 reads CASSTSGSTDTQYF. The CDR3 nucleotides are TGTGCCAGCAGCACTAGCGGATCCACAGATACGCAGTATTTT. This sequence joins TRBV7-2 and TRBJ2-3; the match to TRBD2 covers 8 bases. V was pared by 5 bases and J by 2 bases, with 3 bases of the junction left unmatched. Per the germline V gene, CDR1 is SGHTA and CDR2 is FQGNSA. The CDR3 length is 14 residues.

CDR3 coding DNA: TGTGCCAGCAACATTAGATCAGGGGTCTACGAGCAGTACTTC. Encoded protein: CASNIRSGVYEQYF. J is TRBJ2-7 and V is TRBV13, with D tentatively TRBD1 (6 bases). This CDR3 is 14 amino acids long. Germline CDR1 PRHDT, CDR2 FYEKMQ (reference sequence). Between the trimmed V and J ends, which lost 7 bases and 3 bases, there was a span of 16 bases. The full variable domain, its missing parts supplied by reference TRBV13 and TRBJ2-7, is AAGVIQSPRHLIKEKRETATLKCYPIPRHDTVYWYQQGPGQDPQFLISFYEKMQSDKGSIPDRFSAQQFSDYHSELNMSSLELGDSALYFCASNIRSGVYEQYFGPGTRLTVT.

Points on this clone: In the same sample, other DNA sequences code for this CDR3. The V and J genes are TRBV5-1 and TRBJ2-7; D possibly matches TRBD1 or TRBD2 (6 bases each). With 1 base removed from V and 3 bases from J, the gap between germline ends came to 11 bases. The CDR3 covers 14 residues. Germline V CDR1 and CDR2: SGHRS, YFSETQ. The CDR3 coding sequence is TGCGCCAGCAGCTTGTTACAGGGAGGCTACGAGCAGTACTTC. Residues: CASSLLQGGYEQYF.

J is TRBJ1-5 and V is TRBV28; TRBD1 matches at 8 bases. The CDR3 is made up of 14 amino acids. V was pared by 9 bases and J by 3 bases, with 7 bases of the junction left unmatched. CDR1 MDHEN and CDR2 SYDVKM come from the germline V gene. The CDR3 DNA follows: TGTGCCAGTTCAGGGGGCGGAATCAATCAGCCCCAGCATTTT. It translates to CASSGGGINQPQHF.